What follows are 18 T cell receptor beta chains derived from one specimen sequenced in a study of T cell repertoires in cytomegalovirus infection. TCRdb re-derived calls from the reads in MiXCR, one entry per CDR3 protein. Altogether under 350,000 distinct CDR3 sequences are present, over 7.5% being singletons, with the ten largest covering around 4.1%. The sequenced material came from PBMCs. The origin of the receptors is a human donor in good health (CMV status not recorded). Some clones in this sample may be carry-over from other donors' samples.

This clonotype came up a few times. V gene TRBV11-2 combines with J gene TRBJ2-7; TRBD1 aligns across 8 bases. Germline loops: CDR1 SGHAT, CDR2 FQNNGV. Unmatched junction bases numbered 2, after V lost 4 bases and J lost 6 bases. This CDR3 is built from 12 residues. The CDR3 DNA reads TGTGCCAGCAGCTACGGGACAGGCGAGCAGTACTTC. Translation: CASSYGTGEQYF.

The V call is TRBV12-3 or TRBV12-4, the J call TRBJ1-2; 11 positions match TRBD1. This CDR3 region has 17 residues. J lost 7 bases, V lost 6 bases, and 16 bases had no gene match. The CDR3 spells CASSEGQGAPGVGGYTF. DNA of the CDR3: TGTGCCAGCAGCGAAGGACAGGGGGCGCCGGGAGTGGGTGGCTACACCTTC.

This clonotype was observed many times. This chain links TRBV19 with TRBJ2-1; the match to TRBD2 covers 10 bases. The J segment lost 10 bases and the V segment lost 4 bases, leaving 10 bases of the junction unmatched. The CDR3 is 15 residues long. Per germline, CDR1 LNHDA and CDR2 SQIVND (reference sequence). CDR3 loop: CASSTLAGDLGEQFF. The DNA of the CDR3 is TGTGCCAGTAGTACCCTAGCGGGAGATCTAGGCGAGCAGTTCTTC.

This clonotype was seen repeatedly, ten times or more. The gene calls are TRBV12-3 or TRBV12-4 and TRBJ2-3; TRBD2 aligns across 9 bases. Trimming took 5 bases from V and 0 from J; bases not matched to a gene: 9. The CDR3 covers 17 residues. CDR3 region: CASSRSGRPASTDTQYF. CDR3 DNA sequence: TGTGCCAGCAGTCGCAGCGGGAGGCCCGCTAGCACAGATACGCAGTATTTT.

This chain links TRBV2 with TRBJ2-3; either TRBD1 or TRBD2 may fit D (6 bases each). V shed 3 bases and J shed 1 base, with 11 bases lying between them. CDR3 length: 15 amino acids. CDR1 is SNHLY and CDR2 is FYNNEI in the germline V gene. Here the CDR3 DNA reads TGTGCCAGCAGTGACCGGGGGCCCCGCACAGATACGCAGTATTTT. As protein: CASSDRGPRTDTQYF.

Of note for this clonotype: A read error is possible here, since a much larger clone lies one base away. The genes are TRBV7-2 and TRBJ2-7; TRBD1 aligns across 8 bases. Germline loops: CDR1 SGHTA, CDR2 FQGNSA. V shed 4 bases, J shed 4 bases, and the junction held 9 bases outside the gene matches. The CDR3 length is 15 residues. CDR3 DNA sequence: TGTGCCAGCAGCTCGGGACAGGCACTACGATACGAGCAGTACTTC. Translation gives CASSSGQALRYEQYF.

This clonotype was counted between two and nine times. The genes are TRBV7-9 and TRBJ2-1, with D perhaps given as TRBD1 or TRBD2 (6 bases each). The length of the CDR3 is 14 residues. The V gene's germline CDR1 is SEHNR and CDR2 FQNEAQ (reference sequence). V was trimmed by 3 bases and J by 13 bases, leaving 19 bases between them. CDR3 sequence reads: CASSLDAAVGGQFF. CDR3 bases: TGTGCCAGCAGCTTGGACGCAGCCGTGGGGGGCCAGTTCTTC. Looking up the rest from reference TRBV7-9 and TRBJ2-1 gives the full variable domain: DTGVSQNPRHKITKRGQNVTFRCDPISEHNRLYWYRQTLGQGPEFLTYFQNEAQLEKSRLLSDRFSAERPKGSFSTLEIQRTEQGDSAMYLCASSLDAAVGGQFFGPGTRLTVL.

The sample holds many counts of this clonotype. The rearrangement uses TRBV4-3 and TRBJ1-2; D is possibly TRBD1 (5 bases). Trimming removed 3 bases from V and 7 bases from J, with 18 bases in between. This CDR3 is 15 amino acids long. Germline CDR1 and CDR2: LGHNA and YSLEER. The CDR3 is CASSQAGTVWSGYTF. CDR3 DNA: TGCGCCAGCAGCCAGGCAGGGACGGTCTGGTCTGGCTACACCTTC.

The chain joins TRBV6-1 to TRBJ2-1; TRBD1 matches 10 bases. Trimming cost V 10 bases and J 9 bases; bases outside gene matches: 18. Germline values: CDR1 MNHNS, CDR2 SASEGT. This CDR3 spans 16 amino acids. The CDR3: CATAPGTGALGREQFF. CDR3 DNA: TGTGCCACCGCTCCCGGGACAGGGGCACTAGGACGTGAGCAGTTCTTC.

There are a few counts of this clonotype. This sequence joins TRBV29-1 and TRBJ2-7, with 7 nucleotides matching TRBD2. The germline CDR1 and CDR2 sequences are SQVTM and ANQGSEA. The trim removed 4 bases at V and 7 bases at J, leaving 10 bases unmatched. The CDR3 is made up of 13 amino acids. CDR3 loop: CSVAGSLSGEQYF. DNA for the CDR3: TGCAGCGTTGCGGGCAGCCTTAGCGGGGAGCAGTACTTC.

The chain is built from TRBV18 and TRBJ1-3; 9 bases fit TRBD1. Unmatched junction bases numbered 9, after V lost 3 bases and J lost 3 bases. In germline, CDR1 is KGHSH, CDR2 LQKENI. The CDR3 has 17 amino acids. The DNA of the CDR3 is TGTGCCAGCTCACCCACCGGGACAGGGACATTTGGAAACACCATATATTTT. It encodes CASSPTGTGTFGNTIYF.

This clonotype came up many times. V is TRBV11-2 and J is TRBJ1-1, with D tentatively TRBD1 (5 bases). Germline values: CDR1 SGHAT, CDR2 FQNNGV. The germline V and J ends were trimmed by 6 bases and 4 bases, with 12 bases remaining between them. This CDR3 comprises 13 residues. This CDR3 reads CASSPGQFTEAFF. DNA of the CDR3: TGTGCCAGCAGTCCAGGACAATTCACTGAAGCTTTCTTT.

The rearrangement uses TRBV28 and TRBJ1-3; 9 nucleotides line up with TRBD1. Germline V lookup: CDR1 MDHEN, CDR2 SYDVKM. Trimming cost V 3 bases and J 3 bases; bases outside gene matches: 15. This CDR3 is built from 19 residues. CDR3 nucleotides: TGTGCCAGCAGTTTCCCGGGACAGGGAGTTCCCCAACGTGGAAACACCATATATTTT. Its protein is CASSFPGQGVPQRGNTIYF. Together with reference TRBV28 and TRBJ1-3, the CDR3 gives the full variable domain: DVKVTQSSRYLVKRTGEKVFLECVQDMDHENMFWYRQDPGLGLRLIYFSYDVKMKEKGDIPEGYSVSREKKERFSLILESASTNQTSMYLCASSFPGQGVPQRGNTIYFGEGSWLTVV.

Ten or more counts support this clonotype. This chain joins TRBV7-8 and TRBJ2-3; D uncertain. This CDR3 has 16 amino acids. In germline, CDR1 is SGHVS, CDR2 FQNEAQ. Trimming removed 4 bases at V and 7 bases at J, with 21 bases between. This CDR3 reads CASSSRQDLSIYTQYF. DNA for the CDR3: TGTGCCAGCAGCTCTAGGCAGGACCTGTCAATTTATACGCAGTATTTT.

The genes are TRBV27 and TRBJ2-7, with TRBD1 matching 8 bases. V was pared by 8 bases and J by 5 bases, with 11 bases of the junction left unmatched. The CDR3 loop spans 14 amino acids. Germline values: CDR1 MNHEY, CDR2 SMNVEV (reference sequence). In nucleotides, the CDR3 is TGTGCCAGCCCACCGGCGCCAGGGGGCAACGAGCAGTACTTC. This translates into CASPPAPGGNEQYF.

This clonotype has just a few counts. The gene calls are TRBV5-4 and TRBJ2-5; no firm D call. The germline V and J ends were trimmed by 4 bases and 4 bases, with 23 bases remaining between them. The CDR3 has 17 residues. Per germline, CDR1 SGHNT and CDR2 YYREEE (reference sequence). CDR3 sequence (DNA): TGTGCCAGCAGCCGAGAAGGCAGTCCGGCACCGGGAGAGACCCAGTACTTC. Protein: CASSREGSPAPGETQYF.

There are many counts of this clonotype. The rearrangement links TRBV11-2 to TRBJ2-3; unclear D gene. The CDR3 has 15 residues. Trimming left V 3 bases short and J 2 bases short, with 12 bases between. CDR1 is SGHAT and CDR2 is FQNNGV in the germline V gene. The CDR3 coding sequence is TGTGCCAGCAGCTTCAGGATTGCCTCCACAGATACGCAGTATTTT. Translated, it gives CASSFRIASTDTQYF.

The chain recombines TRBV6-2 or TRBV6-3 with TRBJ2-1; D not certain. Germline V gives CDR1 MNHEY, CDR2 SVGEGT. The CDR3 runs 14 residues. V was clipped by 2 bases and J by 2 bases, with 7 bases between them. This chain's CDR3 is CASSYRITYNEQFF. Here the CDR3 DNA reads TGTGCCAGCAGTTACCGGATCACCTACAATGAGCAGTTCTTC.